This T cell receptor (beta chain) derives from a study of blood T cell repertoires in COVID-19 (dated by TCRdb to between 2020 and 2021). Some background on the complete study: Collaborator samples came from the United States, Italy and Spain and covered acute and convalescent phases of COVID-19. Deeply sampled blood TCRbeta repertoires from subjects exposed to, actively infected with, or recovered from COVID-19 were included in the dataset. Sample metadata almost always included a de-identified subject ID, COVID-19 status, age in years and sex. Where HLA class I and class II types were available, the types were taken from metadata supplied by the sample provider, not from assay-based typing. The repertoires were released in a freely available public database meant as a resource for research on the immune response to SARS-CoV-2. The samples were drawn from two sources: the first 160 participants of the ongoing ImmuneRACE study, and approximately 1,300 subjects contributed by 6 global collaborators. The material from the prospective study consisted of cDNA or gDNA derived from T cells, B-cell-depleted T cells, or PBMCs. Study-wide conclusions, independent of this receptor: How much clinical and demographic metadata was included differed by source and by participant, and the metadata was provided uncurated.

With respect to this clone: This receptor's antigen is unknown. Within one base of it there is no much larger clone, and no base qualities were kept.

One collaborating source in Seattle enrolled patients while the patients were actively infected and followed the patients over time throughout the course of disease. Collaborating institutions collected whole blood in K2EDTA tubes following their own protocols. For TCRbeta analysis, collaborators shipped samples as frozen whole blood, isolated PBMCs, or DNA extracted from either of those sample types. TCRbeta CDR3 regions were amplified from genomic DNA by means of the immunoSEQ Assay, a bias-controlled multiplex PCR. Under the source paper's analysis protocol: The number of nucleated cells in each sample was estimated by amplification of reference gene primers within the assay. To quantify the absolute abundance of each unique TCRbeta CDR3 rearrangement, sequence reads were collapsed and filtered. For each sample, productive Simpson clonality was calculated as the square root of Simpson's diversity index across productive rearrangements. The immuneACCESS repertoire file appears here via TCRdb, limited to in-frame rearrangements. These files lack a portion of the clones; in checked studies, under half of the deficit traces to unresolved V genes, and the cause of the others is not known. V, J and clone size derive from that table, while D and trimming were established from the DNA sequence. This sample is represented by approximately 150,000 clones; around four fifths of them were singletons. Roughly 8.8% of the sample rests with the top ten.

The sample comprised peripheral blood. This receptor was taken from a woman older than 75 with COVID-19, enrolled during active disease.

Here the CDR3 is given as CASNGRSSPLHF. The nucleotide sequence reads TGTGCCAGCAACGGAAGGAGTTCACCCCTCCACTTT. The chain uses TRBV6-5 and TRBJ1-6; the D gene cannot be resolved reliably. For CDR1 and CDR2, the germline V gene lists MNHEY and SVGAGI. V sheds 7 bases and J sheds 9 bases, leaving 10 bases between their ends. The CDR3 covers 12 residues, taking in both the cysteine and the phenylalanine. Solely the CDR3 DNA is kept, with 36 bases framed from the first base.